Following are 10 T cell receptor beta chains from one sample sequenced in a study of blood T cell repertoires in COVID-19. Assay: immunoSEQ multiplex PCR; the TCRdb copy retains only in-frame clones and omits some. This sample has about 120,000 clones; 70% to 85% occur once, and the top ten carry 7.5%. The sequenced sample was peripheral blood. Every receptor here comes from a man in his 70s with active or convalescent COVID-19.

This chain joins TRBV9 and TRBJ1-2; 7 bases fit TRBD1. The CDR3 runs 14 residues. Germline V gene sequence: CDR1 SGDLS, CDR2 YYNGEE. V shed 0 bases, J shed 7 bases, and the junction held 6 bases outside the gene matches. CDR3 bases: TGTGCCAGCAGCGTAGCACAGGGGAAAGGTGGCTACACCTTC. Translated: CASSVAQGKGGYTF. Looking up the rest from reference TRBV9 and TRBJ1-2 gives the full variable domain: DSGVTQTPKHLITATGQRVTLRCSPRSGDLSVYWYQQSLDQGLQFLIQYYNGEERAKGNILERFSAQQFPDLHSELNLSSLELGDSALYFCASSVAQGKGGYTFGSGTRLTVV.

The DNA for the CDR3 is TGTGCTAGTGGCGCCGGGACAGGGTTCAACACTGAAGCTTTCTTT. Its protein product is CASGAGTGFNTEAFF. The rearrangement joins TRBV12-5 to TRBJ1-1; 9 bases match TRBD1. Germline CDR1 reads LGHNT; CDR2 reads FRNRAP. The trim removed 6 bases at V and 2 bases at J, leaving 7 bases unmatched. The CDR3 runs to 15 residues.

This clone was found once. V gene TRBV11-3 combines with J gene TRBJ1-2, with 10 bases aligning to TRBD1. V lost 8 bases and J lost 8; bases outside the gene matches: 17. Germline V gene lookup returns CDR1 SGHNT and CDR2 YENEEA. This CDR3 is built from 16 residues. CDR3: CASSGTGARDVEGYTF. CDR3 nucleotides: TGTGCCAGCTCAGGGACAGGGGCTCGTGATGTGGAGGGCTACACCTTC.

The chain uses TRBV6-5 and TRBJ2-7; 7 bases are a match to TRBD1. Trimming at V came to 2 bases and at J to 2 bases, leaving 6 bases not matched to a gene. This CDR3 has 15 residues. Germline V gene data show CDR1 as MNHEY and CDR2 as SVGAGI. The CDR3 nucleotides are TGTGCCAGCAGTTACCAAACAGGGGAACCCTACGAGCAGTACTTC. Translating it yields CASSYQTGEPYEQYF.

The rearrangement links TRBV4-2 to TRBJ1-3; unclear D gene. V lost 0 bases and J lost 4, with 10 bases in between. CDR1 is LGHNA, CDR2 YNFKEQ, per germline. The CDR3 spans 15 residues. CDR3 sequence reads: CASSQDFLEGNTIYF. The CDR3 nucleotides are TGTGCCAGCAGCCAAGATTTTCTGGAGGGAAACACCATATATTTT.

CDR3 region: CASSLGPGGADTQYF. In nucleotides, the CDR3 is TGCGCCAGCAGCTTGGGCCCGGGGGGTGCAGATACGCAGTATTTT. V gene TRBV5-1 combines with J gene TRBJ2-3, with 7 bases that match TRBD2. The CDR3 covers 15 residues. J gave up 4 bases and V 0 bases, and 5 bases lay outside the gene matches. CDR1 and CDR2 (germline): SGHRS, YFSETQ.

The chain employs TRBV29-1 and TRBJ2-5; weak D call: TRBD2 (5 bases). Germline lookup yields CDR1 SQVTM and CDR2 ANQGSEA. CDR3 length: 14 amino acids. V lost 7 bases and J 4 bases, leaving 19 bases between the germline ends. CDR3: CSARSRGSRETQYF. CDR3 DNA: TGCAGCGCCAGGTCGCGAGGGTCCCGAGAGACCCAGTACTTC. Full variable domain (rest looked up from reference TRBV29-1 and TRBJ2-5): SAVISQKPSRDICQRGTSLTIQCQVDSQVTMMFWYRQQPGQSLTLIATANQGSEATYESGFVIDKFPISRPNLTFSTLTVSNMSPEDSSIYLCSARSRGSRETQYFGPGTRLLVL.

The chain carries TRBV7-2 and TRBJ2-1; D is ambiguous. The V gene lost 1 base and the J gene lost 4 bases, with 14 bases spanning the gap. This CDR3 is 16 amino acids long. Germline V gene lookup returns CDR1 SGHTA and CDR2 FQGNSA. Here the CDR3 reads CASSLVLSDRYNEQFF. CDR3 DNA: TGTGCCAGCAGCTTAGTGTTGTCAGATCGATACAATGAGCAGTTCTTC.

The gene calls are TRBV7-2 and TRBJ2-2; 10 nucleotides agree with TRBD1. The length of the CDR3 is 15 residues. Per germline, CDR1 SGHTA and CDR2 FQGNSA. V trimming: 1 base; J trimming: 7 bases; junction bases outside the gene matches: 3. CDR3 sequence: CASSLGGQGFGELFF. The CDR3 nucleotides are TGTGCCAGCAGCTTAGGGGGACAGGGGTTCGGGGAGCTGTTTTTT.

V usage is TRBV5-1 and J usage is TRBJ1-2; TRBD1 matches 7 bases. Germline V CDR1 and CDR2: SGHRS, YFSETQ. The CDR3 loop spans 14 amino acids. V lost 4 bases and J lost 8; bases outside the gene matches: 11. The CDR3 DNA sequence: TGCGCCAGCAGCGAGGGCGAGGGGGCGCGCGGCTACACCTTC. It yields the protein CASSEGEGARGYTF. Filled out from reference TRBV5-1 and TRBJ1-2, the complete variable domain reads KAGVTQTPRYLIKTRGQQVTLSCSPISGHRSVSWYQQTPGQGLQFLFEYFSETQRNKGNFPGRFSGRQFSNSRSEMNVSTLELGDSALYLCASSEGEGARGYTFGSGTRLTVV.